This T cell receptor (beta chain) was recovered during a study of CD8+ T cells in alopecia areata. This clone was picked up a small number of times. Specified treatment: oral pan-JAK inhibitor, 5-10 mg twice daily. Sampling of alopecia areata patients yielded lesional scalp punch biopsies as well as peripheral blood. The germline V gene has CDR1 SQVTM and CDR2 ANQGSEA. This CDR3 spans 14 amino acids. V was clipped by 3 bases and J by 3 bases; unmatched bases: 6. RNA was isolated and reverse transcribed to cDNA, the sequencing template. Produced via immunoSEQ multiplex PCR; TCRdb's table is partial and in-frame only. The table lists about 190,000 clones, over 55% of them singletons, with over 0.9% in the top ten.

This material consisted of CD4+ T cells sorted from blood, taken at week 24, from a patient treated with tofacitinib. The TCR originated in a human donor with alopecia areata. V usage is TRBV29-1 and J usage is TRBJ2-3, with 7 bases identical to TRBD2. This chain's CDR3 is CSVDQAGSTDTQYF. The CDR3 region has the DNA TGCAGCGTTGACCAAGCGGGGTCGACAGATACGCAGTATTTT.